A selection of T cell receptor beta chains follows, all from one sample in a study of patients and donors after allogeneic stem cell transplantation. TCRdb called the RT-PCR reads again in MiXCR, with one record for every CDR3 protein. The data show about a million distinct CDR3 sequences, with approximately 19% seen just once and around 5.5% held by the top ten. Source material: blood, either unsorted or a sorted T cell fraction (not recorded which). The source is a human donor who was either an allogeneic HSCT recipient or a stem cell or donor lymphocyte infusion donor (not recorded which). It is not recorded whose cells these are; they may come from a transplant donor. CDR3s include the opening cysteine and the closing phenylalanine or tryptophan. A D gene is named only where the DNA matches it firmly. Size values are once, few and many counts, or a class for expanded clones, and some rows have none.

CDR3nt: TGTGCCAGCAGGAAAACAGGGGCCGGGGAAAAACTGTTTTTT; CDR3aa: CASRKTGAGEKLFF; j_gene: TRBJ1-4; d_gene: TRBD1; v_gene: TRBV12-3/TRBV12-4; abundance: .
CDR3nt: TGCAGTGCTCAAGCGGAGACCCAGTACTTC; CDR3aa: CSAQAETQYF; j_gene: TRBJ2-5; d_gene: .; v_gene: TRBV20-1; abundance: .
CDR3nt: TGTGCCAGCAGTGGTCTGGCCAAAGATACGCAGTATTTT; CDR3aa: CASSGLAKDTQYF; j_gene: TRBJ2-3; d_gene: .; v_gene: TRBV25-1; abundance: .
CDR3nt: TGTGCCAGCAGCCAAGCCTCCTTATCCTACAATGAGCAGTTCTTC; CDR3aa: CASSQASLSYNEQFF; j_gene: TRBJ2-1; d_gene: .; v_gene: TRBV3-1; abundance: .
CDR3nt: TGTGCCACCAGCAGGGACAGGGGTGACGAGCAGTACTTC; CDR3aa: CATSRDRGDEQYF; j_gene: TRBJ2-7; d_gene: TRBD1; v_gene: TRBV15; abundance: .
CDR3nt: TGCAGTGCTAGAACACCGGGACTAGCGGTCGACTCCTACGAGCAGTACTTC; CDR3aa: CSARTPGLAVDSYEQYF; j_gene: TRBJ2-7; d_gene: TRBD2; v_gene: TRBV20-1; abundance: .
CDR3nt: TGTGCCAGCAGCCCCTCTTGGGGTGGTCTTCGTCGAGGCTACACCTTC; CDR3aa: CASSPSWGGLRRGYTF; j_gene: TRBJ1-2; d_gene: .; v_gene: TRBV14; abundance: few
CDR3nt: TGTGCCACCAGTGATTCCGGGACAGGGGAAAATTCACCCCTCCACTTT; CDR3aa: CATSDSGTGENSPLHF; j_gene: TRBJ1-6; d_gene: TRBD1; v_gene: TRBV24-1; abundance: .
CDR3nt: TGCGCCAGCAGCTTATTATTCGAGGAGACCCAGTACTTC; CDR3aa: CASSLLFEETQYF; j_gene: TRBJ2-5; d_gene: .; v_gene: TRBV5-1; abundance: few
CDR3nt: TGTGCCAGCTCCATAGCGGAAAGCACAGATACGCAGTATTTT; CDR3aa: CASSIAESTDTQYF; j_gene: TRBJ2-3; d_gene: .; v_gene: TRBV18; abundance: .
CDR3nt: TGTGCCAGCAAAAAAGGGTCGGGGGCCAACGTCCTGACTTTC; CDR3aa: CASKKGSGANVLTF; j_gene: TRBJ2-6; d_gene: .; v_gene: TRBV12-3/TRBV12-4; abundance: many
CDR3nt: TGTGCCAGCTCCCTCCAGTCCGGGACAGCCTACAATGAGCAGTTCTTC; CDR3aa: CASSLQSGTAYNEQFF; j_gene: TRBJ2-1; d_gene: TRBD1; v_gene: TRBV18; abundance: .
CDR3nt: TGCGCCAGCAGCGGGTCCGGGACAGGCTCGGGGGAGCAGTACTTC; CDR3aa: CASSGSGTGSGEQYF; j_gene: TRBJ2-7; d_gene: TRBD1; v_gene: TRBV5-1; abundance: once
CDR3nt: TGCGCCAGCAACCGGCAGGGGGCTATGAACACTGAAGCTTTCTTT; CDR3aa: CASNRQGAMNTEAFF; j_gene: TRBJ1-1; d_gene: TRBD1; v_gene: TRBV5-1; abundance: once
CDR3nt: TGTGCCAGCGGTTGGCGGGTGGGCACCGGGGAGCTGTTTTTT; CDR3aa: CASGWRVGTGELFF; j_gene: TRBJ2-2; d_gene: .; v_gene: TRBV2; abundance: few
CDR3nt: TGTGCCAGCAGCAAAGGACGGGGTCCCGACGAGCAGTACTTC; CDR3aa: CASSKGRGPDEQYF; j_gene: TRBJ2-7; d_gene: .; v_gene: TRBV12-3/TRBV12-4; abundance: few
CDR3nt: TGTGCCAGCCATGGGTCCCCCAGGAGGTTTATGGACGAGCAGTACTTC; CDR3aa: CASHGSPRRFMDEQYF; j_gene: TRBJ2-7; d_gene: .; v_gene: TRBV28; abundance: .
CDR3nt: TGTGCCAGCAGCTTATCGACGGATCCTAAACAAGAGACCCAGTACTTC; CDR3aa: CASSLSTDPKQETQYF; j_gene: TRBJ2-5; d_gene: .; v_gene: TRBV5-8; abundance: few
CDR3nt: TGTGCCAGCGAACGAGGGGCCTCCTACGAGCAGTACTTC; CDR3aa: CASERGASYEQYF; j_gene: TRBJ2-7; d_gene: .; v_gene: TRBV25-1; abundance: .
CDR3nt: TGCGCCAGCAGCTTGGACTTGGCTAGCGGGAGGCCGCCCAGAGCCTACGAGCAGTACTTC; CDR3aa: CASSLDLASGRPPRAYEQYF; j_gene: TRBJ2-7; d_gene: TRBD2; v_gene: TRBV5-1; abundance: few
CDR3nt: TGCGCCAGCAGCTTACCCGACTCCTACAATGAGCAGTTCTTC; CDR3aa: CASSLPDSYNEQFF; j_gene: TRBJ2-1; d_gene: .; v_gene: TRBV5-1; abundance: few
CDR3nt: TGCAGTGCTACACAGGGGGCGCTCGGCGAGCAGTACTTC; CDR3aa: CSATQGALGEQYF; j_gene: TRBJ2-7; d_gene: TRBD1; v_gene: TRBV20-1; abundance: few
CDR3nt: TGTGCCAGTACCTTAAACAGGGACACTGAAGCTTTCTTT; CDR3aa: CASTLNRDTEAFF; j_gene: TRBJ1-1; d_gene: .; v_gene: TRBV19; abundance: few
CDR3nt: TGTGCCAGCAGGCAGACTAGCGGGGGGGTTCAAGAGACCCAGTACTTC; CDR3aa: CASRQTSGGVQETQYF; j_gene: TRBJ2-5; d_gene: TRBD2; v_gene: TRBV6-1; abundance: .
CDR3nt: TGTGCCAGCACCTACGGGGGAATTCATGGAAACACCATATATTTT; CDR3aa: CASTYGGIHGNTIYF; j_gene: TRBJ1-3; d_gene: .; v_gene: TRBV6-2/TRBV6-3; abundance: few
CDR3nt: TGTGCCAGCTTAGAAACCGGGACAGGGAGGACAGATACGCAGTATTTT; CDR3aa: CASLETGTGRTDTQYF; j_gene: TRBJ2-3; d_gene: TRBD1; v_gene: TRBV18; abundance: .
CDR3nt: TGCAGTGCTGGGCCCCACGCGGGACTCCAAACCGAGCAGTACTTC; CDR3aa: CSAGPHAGLQTEQYF; j_gene: TRBJ2-7; d_gene: .; v_gene: TRBV20-1; abundance: .
CDR3nt: TGTGCCAGCAGTTTACAAGCGGGGCAATACTACGAGCAGTACTTC; CDR3aa: CASSLQAGQYYEQYF; j_gene: TRBJ2-7; d_gene: TRBD2; v_gene: TRBV27; abundance: few
CDR3nt: TGTGCCAGCAGTTTATCAAGGGGATCACCCCTCCACTTT; CDR3aa: CASSLSRGSPLHF; j_gene: TRBJ1-6; d_gene: .; v_gene: TRBV27; abundance: .
CDR3nt: TGTGCCAGCAGTTTAGAACAGGGCTCCGATACGCAGTATTTT; CDR3aa: CASSLEQGSDTQYF; j_gene: TRBJ2-3; d_gene: .; v_gene: TRBV12-3/TRBV12-4; abundance: many
CDR3nt: TGCAGTGCTAAGGGGCAAGAACAGGGGAGAAGCAATCAGCCCCAGCATTTT; CDR3aa: CSAKGQEQGRSNQPQHF; j_gene: TRBJ1-5; d_gene: TRBD1; v_gene: TRBV20-1; abundance: .
CDR3nt: TGCAGCGTTGAATCAGAAGATAACTCCTACGAGCAGTACTTC; CDR3aa: CSVESEDNSYEQYF; j_gene: TRBJ2-7; d_gene: .; v_gene: TRBV29-1; abundance: many
CDR3nt: TGTGCCACCGGGAGGCAGGGGGTTAACACAGATACGCAGTATTTT; CDR3aa: CATGRQGVNTDTQYF; j_gene: TRBJ2-3; d_gene: .; v_gene: TRBV24-1; abundance: .
CDR3nt: TGTGCCACCCGGACAGGGAGAAAAGGGGATTACGAGCAGTACTTC; CDR3aa: CATRTGRKGDYEQYF; j_gene: TRBJ2-7; d_gene: TRBD1; v_gene: TRBV25-1; abundance: few
CDR3nt: TGTGCCAGCAGCCTGAGAGGGGACGGAGGGGGCTACACCTTC; CDR3aa: CASSLRGDGGGYTF; j_gene: TRBJ1-2; d_gene: .; v_gene: TRBV4-2; abundance: few
CDR3nt: TGTGCCAGCAGTTTAGGAGGCTTACTCTCAGATACGCAGTATTTT; CDR3aa: CASSLGGLLSDTQYF; j_gene: TRBJ2-3; d_gene: .; v_gene: TRBV12-3/TRBV12-4; abundance: few
CDR3nt: TGTGCCAGCAGTATCACAGGGGTGGATACCGGGGAGCTGTTTTTT; CDR3aa: CASSITGVDTGELFF; j_gene: TRBJ2-2; d_gene: TRBD1; v_gene: TRBV25-1; abundance: few
CDR3nt: TGTGCCACCAGCAGAGGTGACACAAACACCGGGGAGCTGTTTTTT; CDR3aa: CATSRGDTNTGELFF; j_gene: TRBJ2-2; d_gene: .; v_gene: TRBV15; abundance: .
CDR3nt: TGTGCCAGCAGCTTGGTTGCGGTGGGACCAGTTGTTGGGGCCAACGTCCTGACTTTC; CDR3aa: CASSLVAVGPVVGANVLTF; j_gene: TRBJ2-6; d_gene: .; v_gene: TRBV5-4; abundance: .
CDR3nt: TGTGCCATCAGTGAGCGGCAGGGGGCGATCGACACTGAAGCTTTCTTT; CDR3aa: CAISERQGAIDTEAFF; j_gene: TRBJ1-1; d_gene: TRBD1; v_gene: TRBV10-3; abundance: few